These 11 T cell receptor beta chains originate from one sample sequenced in a study of kidney transplant recipient with SARS-CoV-2 infection. TCRdb reprocessed the reads with MiXCR, giving one entry per CDR3 protein. The sample includes fewer than 250,000 distinct CDR3 sequences, around 26% of them seen just once. The sample was a blood sample, taken at baseline and on roughly day 110 from a kidney transplant recipient. Receptors were obtained from a male patient aged 25-45 years who had COVID-19 and was a kidney transplant recipient. Some T cells may originate from the graft donor.

This clonotype was counted only a few times. The chain is built from TRBV6-5 and TRBJ2-1, with D hard to call. Per germline, CDR1 MNHEY and CDR2 SVGAGI. Trimming pared 4 bases from V and 10 bases from J, leaving 17 bases between. The length of the CDR3 is 14 residues. Here the CDR3 reads CASSSPKMAEEQFF. Here the CDR3 DNA reads TGTGCCAGCAGTTCTCCGAAGATGGCCGAGGAGCAGTTCTTC.

This clonotype has ten or more counts. The chain couples TRBV11-3 to TRBJ1-2; D unresolved. V dropped 5 bases and J dropped 4 bases, with 23 bases sitting between them. Per the germline V gene, CDR1 is SGHNT and CDR2 is YENEEA. This CDR3 is built from 17 residues. CDR3 protein: CASSASSDLGKTYGYTF. The CDR3 DNA reads as TGTGCCAGCAGCGCATCATCCGATCTCGGAAAGACCTATGGCTACACCTTC.

This clonotype was recorded at least ten times. As DNA, the CDR3 is TGTGCCAGCAGCACAACCCCGAACACTGAAGCTTTCTTT. Protein: CASSTTPNTEAFF. The chain joins TRBV7-8 to TRBJ1-1; D not resolved. The CDR3 totals 13 residues. Trimming took 5 bases from V and 1 from J, leaving 8 bases between them. CDR1 is SGHVS and CDR2 is FQNEAQ in the germline V gene.

This clonotype was observed at least ten times. J is TRBJ1-2 and V is TRBV5-1; D not certain. This CDR3 is built from 16 residues. From germline, CDR1 is SGHRS and CDR2 YFSETQ. V was clipped by 6 bases and J by 4 bases, with 22 bases between them. DNA of the CDR3: TGCGCCAGCACTGATCGATCGGTTCGAAAGACCTATGGCTACACCTTC. As protein: CASTDRSVRKTYGYTF.

This clonotype was recorded many times. The CDR3: CASSRDRGGELFF. The CDR3 nucleotides are TGTGCCAGCAGCCGGGACAGGGGCGGGGAGCTGTTTTTT. The V gene is TRBV7-3, the J gene TRBJ2-2; 10 bases match TRBD1. The CDR3 has 13 amino acids. The V gene end was trimmed by 5 bases and the J gene end by 7 bases; junction bases not matched to a gene: 1. Germline CDR1 is SGHTA and CDR2 is FQGTGA.

In this sample, this clonotype turned up many times. This chain connects TRBV10-2 to TRBJ1-2; no firm D call. V was pared by 5 bases and J by 4 bases, with 23 bases between. Germline CDR1 and CDR2: WSHSY and SAAADI. The CDR3 spans 17 residues. The CDR3 sequence is CASSWLTTSRKTYGYTF. The CDR3 coding sequence is TGCGCCAGCAGTTGGCTAACCACTTCTAGAAAGACCTATGGCTACACCTTC.

This clonotype appeared many times. The gene calls are TRBV24-1 and TRBJ2-2; TRBD2 agrees at 7 bases. The germline CDR1 and CDR2 sequences are KGHDR and SFDVKD. V gave up 3 bases and J gave up 5 bases; unmatched junction bases: 5. The CDR3 has 15 amino acids. The CDR3 spells CATSDRDYRTGELFF. The CDR3 DNA is TGTGCCACCAGTGATCGGGACTATCGAACCGGGGAGCTGTTTTTT.

This clonotype came up many times. J is TRBJ2-7 and V is TRBV6-6; D is undetermined. Germline V gene sequence: CDR1 MNHNY, CDR2 SVGAGI (reference sequence). V lost 3 bases to trimming and J lost 6 bases, with 9 bases between them. The CDR3 loop spans 12 amino acids. In nucleotides, the CDR3 is TGTGCCAGCAGTTATAGGCGTCGCGAGCAGTACTTC. Its protein product is CASSYRRREQYF.

In its sample, this clonotype was seen many times. V and J are TRBV30 and TRBJ1-6; the match to TRBD1 covers 7 bases. Looked up from germline, CDR1 is GTSNPN and CDR2 is SVGIG (reference sequence). Trimming removed 0 bases from V and 8 bases from J; junction bases left unmatched: 7. The CDR3 loop spans 15 amino acids. For the CDR3, the DNA is TGTGCCTGGAGTGTACGGAGACAGGGTCATTCACCCCTCCACTTT. As protein: CAWSVRRQGHSPLHF.

With regard to this clonotype: Possible read error: a much larger clone is one base away. This chain connects TRBV10-2 to TRBJ1-2, with D possibly TRBD1 on 5 matching bases. The CDR3 sequence is 17 residues long. Trimming stripped 3 bases from V and 4 bases from J, with 21 bases between. Germline assignment: CDR1 WSHSY and CDR2 SAAADI. In nucleotides, the CDR3 is TGCGCCAGCAGTGATGAGGACACTTCTAGAAAGACCTATGGCTACACCTTC. Translating it yields CASSDEDTSRKTYGYTF.

This clonotype was recorded many times. The chain couples TRBV12-3 or TRBV12-4 to TRBJ2-7; D not certain. The length of the CDR3 is 12 residues. Trimming took off 1 base at V and 7 bases at J, with 8 bases between the two ends. This CDR3 reads CASSLVGLEQYF. CDR3 in DNA: TGTGCCAGCAGTTTAGTAGGGTTAGAGCAGTACTTC.